These 15 T cell receptor beta chains share one sample of origin, sequenced in a study of radiation and T cells in renal cell carcinoma. Assay used: immunoSEQ multiplex PCR; TCRdb lists only in-frame clones, some missing. This sample has 120,000 or so clones, with over 75% found just once. Time point meaning: blood 2 weeks post-SBRT. Treatment indicated: 15 Gy SBRT to primary tumor, nephrectomy 4 weeks later. Sequencing used blood, obtained from a patient whose treatment included radiotherapy and nephrectomy. The receptors derive from a woman between 55 and 75 years old with renal cell carcinoma.

The chain combines TRBV5-6 with TRBJ2-5; D not certain. This CDR3 comprises 11 residues. Germline lookup yields CDR1 SGHDT and CDR2 YYEEEE. V was shortened by 2 bases and J by 2 bases, with 1 base between the two germline ends. The CDR3 loop is CASSLQETQYF. The CDR3 nucleotides read TGTGCCAGCAGCTTACAAGAGACCCAGTACTTC.

The CDR3 here is CASSIGRNQPQHF. In DNA form, the CDR3 reads TGTGCCAGTAGTATAGGGCGTAATCAGCCCCAGCATTTT. V and J are TRBV19 and TRBJ1-5; D remains unclear. The CDR3 is made up of 13 amino acids. Germline loops: CDR1 LNHDA, CDR2 SQIVND (reference sequence). Trimming cost V 1 base and J 4 bases, with 5 bases left between them.

The chain has TRBV11-3 and TRBJ2-1, with no clear D. Germline-derived CDR1 and CDR2 are SGHNT and YENEEA. Trimming took off 5 bases at V and 4 bases at J, with 9 bases between the two ends. The CDR3 contains 13 residues. This CDR3 is CASSRTNYNEQFF. CDR3 nucleotide sequence: TGTGCCAGCAGCCGAACCAATTACAATGAGCAGTTCTTC.

This chain joins TRBV9 and TRBJ1-3; no reliable D call. CDR1 and CDR2 from the germline V gene are SGDLS and YYNGEE. This CDR3 is built from 15 residues. Trimming removed 3 bases at V and 4 bases at J, with 14 bases between. The CDR3 reads CASSGAYGGGNTIYF. For the CDR3, the DNA is TGTGCCAGCAGCGGGGCTTATGGTGGAGGAAACACCATATATTTT.

The chain joins TRBV28 to TRBJ1-1, with D possibly matching TRBD1 (5 bases). Trimming removed 2 bases from V and 2 bases from J, with 9 bases in between. The length of the CDR3 is 14 residues. CDR1 MDHEN and CDR2 SYDVKM come from the germline V gene. CDR3 region: CASSLGTGNTEAFF. CDR3 nucleotides: TGTGCCAGCAGTTTAGGGACTGGCAACACTGAAGCTTTCTTT. Variable domain in full (rest from reference TRBV28 and TRBJ1-1): DVKVTQSSRYLVKRTGEKVFLECVQDMDHENMFWYRQDPGLGLRLIYFSYDVKMKEKGDIPEGYSVSREKKERFSLILESASTNQTSMYLCASSLGTGNTEAFFGQGTRLTVV.

The V gene is TRBV9, the J gene TRBJ1-2, with D unresolved. The V and J ends lost 2 bases and 1 base respectively, with 9 bases between them. From germline, CDR1 is SGDLS and CDR2 YYNGEE. The CDR3 loop spans 14 amino acids. The CDR3 DNA sequence: TGTGCCAGCAGCGTTTCGGGAGTTAACTATGGCTACACCTTC. It is translated as CASSVSGVNYGYTF.

This chain joins TRBV6-5 and TRBJ2-2; no clear D. Germline V gene lookup returns CDR1 MNHEY and CDR2 SVGAGI. There are 14 residues in the CDR3. V shed 4 bases and J shed 3 bases, with 9 bases lying between them. The DNA of the CDR3 is TGTGCCAGCAGTTCCCGGATAGACACCGGGGAGCTGTTTTTT. This translates into CASSSRIDTGELFF.

The V and J genes are TRBV5-1 and TRBJ2-1; 11 bases line up with TRBD2. The germline V gene encodes CDR1 SGHRS and CDR2 YFSETQ. J was trimmed by 4 bases and V by 6 bases; bases with no gene match: 9. The CDR3 spans 16 residues. The CDR3 reads CASKPLSGRGYNEQFF. The CDR3 bases are TGCGCCAGCAAGCCACTTAGCGGGAGGGGTTACAATGAGCAGTTCTTC.

The CDR3 loop is CASRTGLAEYEQYF. The CDR3 coding sequence is TGTGCCAGCAGAACGGGACTAGCAGAGTACGAGCAGTACTTC. The rearrangement links TRBV28 to TRBJ2-7, with 9 bases aligning to TRBD2. Germline V gene data show CDR1 as MDHEN and CDR2 as SYDVKM. The CDR3 runs 14 residues. With 6 bases clipped from V and 4 bases from J, the junction kept 7 bases outside the gene matches.

The chain couples TRBV7-2 to TRBJ2-7; TRBD2 is a possible D gene (5 bases). Germline CDR1 SGHTA, CDR2 FQGNSA. The CDR3 runs 13 residues. V dropped 0 bases and J dropped 5 bases, with 8 bases sitting between them. The DNA of the CDR3 is TGTGCCAGCAGCTTAGCGGCCGGGGACGAGCAGTACTTC. Its protein product is CASSLAAGDEQYF.

V gene TRBV9 combines with J gene TRBJ2-3; D remains ambiguous. CDR1 and CDR2 (germline): SGDLS, YYNGEE. V was pared by 0 bases and J by 0 bases, with 8 bases between. The CDR3 is 15 amino acids. CDR3 sequence: CASSVDVLSTDTQYF. The CDR3 bases are TGTGCCAGCAGCGTAGACGTCCTGAGCACAGATACGCAGTATTTT.

The table lists this clone with a few counts. This rearrangement joins TRBV9 to TRBJ2-1; 7 bases align to TRBD2. Germline CDR1 is SGDLS and CDR2 is YYNGEE. The length of the CDR3 is 15 residues. V shed 4 bases, J shed 4 bases, and the junction held 8 bases outside the gene matches. The CDR3 protein is CASSRTGGPYNEQFF. Here the CDR3 DNA reads TGTGCCAGCAGCAGAACGGGGGGACCTTACAATGAGCAGTTCTTC.

The chain links TRBV5-4 to TRBJ2-3, with 11 nucleotides matching TRBD2. Germline loops: CDR1 SGHNT, CDR2 YYREEE (reference sequence). CDR3 length: 15 amino acids. The J segment lost 4 bases and the V segment lost 3 bases, leaving 4 bases of the junction unmatched. The CDR3 loop reads CASSSPGLAADTQYF. CDR3 DNA: TGTGCCAGCAGCTCCCCGGGACTAGCGGCAGATACGCAGTATTTT.

The gene calls are TRBV7-3 and TRBJ1-5; possible D gene TRBD1, 5 bases. This CDR3 spans 13 amino acids. Trimming pared 5 bases from V and 9 bases from J, leaving 14 bases between. Germline V gives CDR1 SGHTA, CDR2 FQGTGA. The CDR3 region is CASSRDRYSPQHF. The CDR3 DNA follows: TGTGCCAGCAGCAGGGACCGCTATTCGCCCCAGCATTTT. Using reference TRBV7-3 and TRBJ1-5 for the parts outside the CDR3, the full variable domain is GAGVSQTPSNKVTEKGKYVELRCDPISGHTALYWYRQSLGQGPEFLIYFQGTGAADDSGLPNDRFFAVRPEGSVSTLKIQRTERGDSAVYLCASSRDRYSPQHFGDGTRLSIL.

The CDR3 DNA is TGTGCCAGCAGTTACGACCAGGCGACCGGGGAGCTGTTTTTT. Amino acid sequence: CASSYDQATGELFF. The chain carries TRBV6-5 and TRBJ2-2, with D unresolved. V was cut by 2 bases and J by 5 bases, with 9 bases left in between. The CDR3 length is 14 residues. Germline V lookup: CDR1 MNHEY, CDR2 SVGAGI.